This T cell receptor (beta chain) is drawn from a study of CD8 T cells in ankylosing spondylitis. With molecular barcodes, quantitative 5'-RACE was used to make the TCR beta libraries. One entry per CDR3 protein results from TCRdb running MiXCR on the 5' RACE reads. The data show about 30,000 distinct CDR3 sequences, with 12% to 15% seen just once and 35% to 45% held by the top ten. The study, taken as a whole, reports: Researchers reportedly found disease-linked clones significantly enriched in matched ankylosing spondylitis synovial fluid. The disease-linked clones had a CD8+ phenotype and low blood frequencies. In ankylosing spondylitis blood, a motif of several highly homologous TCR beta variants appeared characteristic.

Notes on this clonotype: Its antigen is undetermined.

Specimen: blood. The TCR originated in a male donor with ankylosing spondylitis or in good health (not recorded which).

The CDR3 protein is CASSLGQGVQTQYF. DNA of the CDR3: TGTGCCAGCAGCTTGGGACAGGGGGTGCAGACCCAGTACTTC. This chain joins TRBV7-2 and TRBJ2-5; 11 bases map to TRBD1. This CDR3 contains 14 residues. Germline V lookup: CDR1 SGHTA, CDR2 FQGNSA. Trimming took 3 bases from V and 6 from J; bases not matched to a gene: 3.